The 4 T cell receptor beta chains presented below share a single source sample, sequenced in a study of shared clonotypes between healthy human individuals. Assay used: immunoSEQ multiplex PCR; TCRdb lists only in-frame clones, some missing. The top ten clones hold less than 0.55% of a sample with approximately 1.5 million clones, approximately 98% of them seen once. Sample: naive CD4+ T cells sorted from blood. Indicated subset: CD45RA+ positively selected. The receptors stem from a man aged 25 to 40 in good health.

The gene calls are TRBV28 and TRBJ2-7; a possible D gene is TRBD2 (6 bases). V dropped 2 bases and J dropped 0 bases, with 14 bases sitting between them. This CDR3 spans 16 amino acids. Per germline, CDR1 MDHEN and CDR2 SYDVKM. CDR3 sequence: CASSLIGGGTSYEQYF. The CDR3, as DNA: TGTGCCAGCAGTTTAATCGGGGGTGGGACCTCCTACGAGCAGTACTTC.

Regarding this clone: The identical CDR3 is also encoded by other nucleotide sequences in the sample. The chain employs TRBV20-1 and TRBJ2-2; D unclear. Germline V gene data show CDR1 as DFQATT and CDR2 as SNEGSKA (reference sequence). This CDR3 has 11 amino acids. V lost 1 base and J lost 7, with 4 bases in between. The CDR3 nucleotides are TGCAGTGCTAGAGTCCTCGGGGAGCTGTTTTTT. Translation: CSARVLGELFF.

The chain combines TRBV28 with TRBJ1-5; TRBD1 matches 9 bases. CDR3 length: 14 amino acids. V gave up 11 bases and J gave up 6 bases; unmatched junction bases: 11. Germline V lookup: CDR1 MDHEN, CDR2 SYDVKM. The CDR3 sequence: CAHCRDRDGQPQHF. The CDR3 nucleotides read TGTGCCCACTGCCGGGACAGGGATGGTCAGCCCCAGCATTTT.

The CDR3 here is CASRTRLAGTNEQFF. Here the CDR3 DNA reads TGTGCCAGTAGAACGAGACTAGCGGGAACCAATGAGCAGTTCTTC. The J gene is TRBJ2-1, the V gene TRBV19, with 11 bases aligning to TRBD2. The CDR3 sequence is 15 residues long. The germline gives CDR1 LNHDA, CDR2 SQIVND (reference sequence). V dropped 6 bases and J dropped 6; count of bases not matched to a gene: 7.